A single sample gave rise to the 21 T cell receptor beta chains below, sequenced in a study of T cell clusters in autoimmune cytopenias. Multiplex touch-down PCR amplified TRB using TRB-A and TRB-B pools in one tube. TCRdb reprocessed the multiplex PCR reads; each CDR3 protein has one entry and no DNA is given. Its table lists 4,000 to 5,000 distinct CDR3 sequences. TRB amplification used approximately 0.25 ug of peripheral blood genomic DNA. Sequencing was carried out using peripheral blood. The receptors were sampled from a human donor with an autoimmune cytopenia or autoimmune hepatitis (not recorded which).

In terms of frequency, this clonotype is medium-sized. This chain links TRBV19 with TRBJ1-2. The germline gives CDR1 LNHDA, CDR2 SQIVND (reference sequence). CDR3 size: 15 residues. CDR3 region: CASSIDRTANYGYTF. The variable domain in full, with the rest retrieved from reference TRBV19 and TRBJ1-2, is DGGITQSPKYLFRKEGQNVTLSCEQNLNHDAMYWYRQDPGQGLRLIYYSQIVNDFQKGDIAEGYSVSREKKESFPLTVTSAQKNPTAFYLCASSIDRTANYGYTFGSGTRLTVV.

This clonotype is medium-sized by frequency. The chain employs TRBV20-1 and TRBJ2-3; TCRdb reports TRBD2, a call that lacks DNA to check it against. The CDR3 is made up of 14 amino acids. Germline CDR1 and CDR2: DFQATT and SNEGSKA (reference sequence). The CDR3 protein is CSVSAGGNTDTQYF.

This chain uses TRBV7-9 with TRBJ1-2; there is no DNA to check the TCRdb D call of TRBD1. CDR1 SEHNR and CDR2 FQNEAQ come from the germline V gene (reference sequence). The CDR3 is 15 residues long. CDR3 sequence: CASSLNQGLNYGYTF.

In terms of frequency, this clonotype is medium-sized. The rearrangement uses TRBV6-5 and TRBJ2-3. CDR1 and CDR2 (germline): MNHEY, SVGAGI. The CDR3 is made up of 12 amino acids. CDR3 region: CASSYSGGTQYF.

V and J are TRBV18 and TRBJ1-2; the TRBD1 assignment by TCRdb is unverifiable without DNA. Looked up from germline, CDR1 is KGHSH and CDR2 is LQKENI. The CDR3 is 14 residues long. The CDR3 region is CASSPLPRGYGYTF.

The gene calls are TRBV11-2 and TRBJ1-1. This CDR3 is 13 amino acids long. Germline V lookup: CDR1 SGHAT, CDR2 FQNNGV. The CDR3 sequence: CATAAKRSTEAFF.

Here the CDR3 reads CASSLGTSGRNEQFF. The chain links TRBV12-3 or TRBV12-4 to TRBJ2-1; with no DNA, the TCRdb D assignment of TRBD2 cannot be verified. The CDR3 covers 15 residues.

The chain carries TRBV5-1 and TRBJ2-3; TCRdb's assignment of TRBD1 cannot be checked, as there is no DNA. CDR3 length: 14 amino acids. Germline V CDR1 and CDR2: SGHRS, YFSETQ. CDR3 sequence: CASSLAPGADTQYF. Using reference TRBV5-1 and TRBJ2-3 for the parts outside the CDR3, the full variable domain is KAGVTQTPRYLIKTRGQQVTLSCSPISGHRSVSWYQQTPGQGLQFLFEYFSETQRNKGNFPGRFSGRQFSNSRSEMNVSTLELGDSALYLCASSLAPGADTQYFGPGTRLTVL.

The rearrangement links TRBV18 to TRBJ1-1. The CDR3 extends over 13 amino acids. The germline gives CDR1 KGHSH, CDR2 LQKENI. The CDR3 loop reads CASSPPDGTEAFF.

Its frequency marks this clonotype as medium-sized. The V gene is TRBV27, the J gene TRBJ2-2; TCRdb proposes TRBD1, but this gene call is untestable without DNA. Germline V lookup: CDR1 MNHEY, CDR2 SMNVEV (reference sequence). The CDR3 contains 15 residues. CDR3 sequence reads: CASKPDRRNTGELFF.

This clonotype registers medium-sized (0.01 to 0.1%) by frequency. The chain couples TRBV19 to TRBJ2-5; TCRdb's assignment of TRBD1 cannot be checked, as there is no DNA. The CDR3 spans 13 residues. Germline V CDR1 and CDR2: LNHDA, SQIVND (reference sequence). CDR3 sequence: CASSPGSGETQYF.

This clonotype is labeled medium-sized based on frequency. The chain employs TRBV5-1 and TRBJ2-3; TCRdb returns TRBD2, unconfirmable since there is no DNA. The CDR3 has 17 residues. Per the germline V gene, CDR1 is SGHRS and CDR2 is YFSETQ. CDR3 amino acids: CASSLNGLAGGTDTQYF.

The chain carries TRBV6-1 and TRBJ2-2; the TRBD1 assignment by TCRdb is unverifiable without DNA. CDR1 is MNHNS and CDR2 is SASEGT in the germline V gene. The CDR3 consists of 14 residues. CDR3 in amino acids: CASEDRGRTGELFF.

This clonotype is identified as medium-sized (0.01 to 0.1%) from frequency. The chain links TRBV6-1 to TRBJ1-1; as DNA is missing, the TRBD1 call by TCRdb cannot be tested. Germline V gives CDR1 MNHNS, CDR2 SASEGT. The CDR3 loop spans 14 amino acids. The CDR3 is CASSDYRGGTEAFF.

The chain is built from TRBV10-3 and TRBJ1-1; TCRdb gives TRBD1 as the D gene, but with no DNA this cannot be confirmed. The CDR3 sequence is 13 residues long. The germline gives CDR1 ENHRY, CDR2 SYGVKD. Here the CDR3 reads CAARGQVNTEAFF.

This clonotype is classed as medium-sized by frequency. The chain couples TRBV19 to TRBJ1-4. The CDR3 covers 15 residues. CDR1 and CDR2 from the germline V gene are LNHDA and SQIVND (reference sequence). CDR3 protein: CASSIRGGTNEKLFF.

This clonotype is classed as medium-sized (0.01 to 0.1%) by frequency. The rearrangement joins TRBV5-4 to TRBJ2-1; TCRdb names TRBD1, which stays unverified in the absence of DNA. Germline CDR1 and CDR2: SGHNT and YYREEE (reference sequence). CDR3 size: 14 residues. The chain's CDR3 is CASSFPGRPGEQFF.

The V call is TRBV10-2, the J call TRBJ2-7; TCRdb lists TRBD1, though no DNA is available to test this call. The CDR3 spans 12 residues. CDR1 is WSHSY, CDR2 SAAADI, per germline. This CDR3 reads CASSGHLYEQYF.

By frequency, this clonotype registers medium-sized. The chain uses TRBV12-3 or TRBV12-4 and TRBJ2-7. The CDR3 extends over 16 amino acids. The chain's CDR3 is CASSSKDGTNTYEQYF.

The genes are TRBV5-6 and TRBJ2-1; TCRdb outputs TRBD1, but without DNA this stays unchecked. This CDR3 has 14 residues. Germline-derived CDR1 and CDR2 are SGHDT and YYEEEE. This CDR3 reads CASSWVGSGDEQFF.

The chain joins TRBV6-6 to TRBJ1-1; TCRdb gives TRBD1 as the D gene, but with no DNA this cannot be confirmed. There are 14 residues in the CDR3. Germline CDR1 is MNHNY and CDR2 is SVGAGI (reference sequence). CDR3 sequence reads: CASSGQGVRTEAFF.